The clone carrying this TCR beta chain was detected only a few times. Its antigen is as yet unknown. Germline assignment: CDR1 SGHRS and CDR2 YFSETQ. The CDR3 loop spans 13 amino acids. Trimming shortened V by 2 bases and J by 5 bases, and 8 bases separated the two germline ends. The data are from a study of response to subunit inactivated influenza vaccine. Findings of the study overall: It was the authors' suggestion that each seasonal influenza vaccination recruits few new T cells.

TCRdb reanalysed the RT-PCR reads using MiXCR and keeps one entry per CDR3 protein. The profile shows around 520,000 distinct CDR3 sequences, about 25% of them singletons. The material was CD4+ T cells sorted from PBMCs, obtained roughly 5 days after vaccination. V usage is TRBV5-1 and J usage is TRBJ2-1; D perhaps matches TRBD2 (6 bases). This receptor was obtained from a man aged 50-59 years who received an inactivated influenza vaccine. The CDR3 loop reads CASSLAGHNEQFF. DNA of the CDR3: TGCGCCAGCAGCTTAGCGGGCCACAATGAGCAGTTCTTC.